Below, 8 T cell receptor beta chains from the same sample are listed, as sequenced in a study of blood T cell repertoires in COVID-19. Generated by immunoSEQ multiplex PCR, the TCRdb table keeps only in-frame clones and is missing some. The sample lists roughly 280,000 clones, around four fifths seen once, with 4% to 4.5% in the top ten. The specimen sequenced was peripheral blood. The receptors stem from a man in his 60s with acute or convalescent COVID-19.

This chain connects TRBV19 to TRBJ1-1; D might be TRBD1 (5 bases). This CDR3 has 15 amino acids. CDR1 and CDR2 (germline): LNHDA, SQIVND (reference sequence). V was clipped by 8 bases and J by 0 bases, with 16 bases between them. DNA of the CDR3: TGTGCCAGTTCAAACCCGGACACCATGAACACTGAAGCTTTCTTT. Its protein product is CASSNPDTMNTEAFF.

The chain combines TRBV13 with TRBJ1-3; D remains unclear. V gave up 2 bases and J gave up 2 bases, with 10 bases separating them. From germline, CDR1 is PRHDT and CDR2 FYEKMQ (reference sequence). The CDR3 spans 15 residues. CDR3 DNA sequence: TGTGCCAGCAGCTTACGGGAAGGGCCTGGAAACACCATATATTTT. Protein: CASSLREGPGNTIYF.

CDR3 coding DNA: TGCAGCGTTCCTACGCGACACAGGGTCGAGGGCACTGAAGCTTTCTTT. Translating it yields CSVPTRHRVEGTEAFF. The chain couples TRBV29-1 to TRBJ1-1, with D tentatively TRBD1 (6 bases). The germline V gene encodes CDR1 SQVTM and CDR2 ANQGSEA. V was clipped by 5 bases and J by 4 bases, with 23 bases between them. The CDR3 sequence is 16 residues long.

V and J are TRBV6-5 and TRBJ1-5; tentative D call: TRBD1 (6 bases). V was cut by 2 bases and J by 2 bases, with 13 bases left in between. This CDR3 is 16 amino acids long. Germline lookup yields CDR1 MNHEY and CDR2 SVGAGI. The CDR3 DNA reads TGTGCCAGCAGTTACGGAGGCGCAGGGGGCAATCAGCCCCAGCATTTT. This encodes CASSYGGAGGNQPQHF.

The V and J genes are TRBV7-9 and TRBJ2-5; D gene unclear. CDR3 length: 15 residues. Deletions cut 4 bases from V and 3 bases from J, with 15 bases between. Germline values: CDR1 SEHNR, CDR2 FQNEAQ (reference sequence). CDR3 in amino acids: CASSSGEVWEETQYF. CDR3 nucleotides: TGTGCCAGCAGCTCCGGAGAAGTGTGGGAAGAGACCCAGTACTTC.

This clone was seen more than once but under ten times. The chain carries TRBV5-5 and TRBJ2-7, with 7 bases fitting TRBD1. The CDR3 has 14 residues. Per the germline V gene, CDR1 is SGHKS and CDR2 is YYEKEE (reference sequence). Germline trimming cut 2 bases from V and 4 bases from J; bases unmatched to any gene: 6. As DNA, the CDR3 is TGTGCCAGCAGCTTCGATAGGGGGCTATACGAGCAGTACTTC. This codes for CASSFDRGLYEQYF.

As regards this clone: An end of the junction does not agree with germline; a read error may underlie this. This chain uses TRBV7-7 with TRBJ2-7; 11 bases match TRBD1. Germline loops: CDR1 SSHAT, CDR2 FNYEAQ (reference sequence). The CDR3 extends over 15 amino acids. The CDR3 region is CASSAGTGGSYEQYF. CDR3 sequence (DNA): TGTGCTAGCAGCGCCGGGACAGGGGGCTCCTACGAGCAGTACTTC.

With respect to this clone: One end of the junction varies from germline; a read error may be responsible. The rearrangement uses TRBV7-7 and TRBJ2-2; perhaps TRBD1 as D (6 bases). CDR1 SSHAT and CDR2 FNYEAQ come from the germline V gene (reference sequence). The CDR3 sequence is 18 residues long. The CDR3 is CASSLIPPAGTQGGELFF. CDR3 in DNA: TGTGCTAGCAGCTTAATACCACCGGCCGGGACACAGGGCGGGGAGCTGTTTTTT.